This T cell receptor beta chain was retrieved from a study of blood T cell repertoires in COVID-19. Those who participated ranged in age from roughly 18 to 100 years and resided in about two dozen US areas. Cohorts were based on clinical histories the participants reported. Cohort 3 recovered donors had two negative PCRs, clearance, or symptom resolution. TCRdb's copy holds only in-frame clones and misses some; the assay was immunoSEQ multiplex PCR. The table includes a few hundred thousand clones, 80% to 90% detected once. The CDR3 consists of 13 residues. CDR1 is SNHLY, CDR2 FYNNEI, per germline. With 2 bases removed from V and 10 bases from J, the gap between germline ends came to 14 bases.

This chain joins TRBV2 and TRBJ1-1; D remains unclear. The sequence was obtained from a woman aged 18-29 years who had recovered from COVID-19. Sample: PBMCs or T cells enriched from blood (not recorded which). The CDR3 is CASSESPVTRAFF. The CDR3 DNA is TGTGCCAGCAGTGAAAGTCCCGTCACCAGAGCTTTCTTT.